The present T cell receptor (beta chain) was sequenced within a study of a mutant IDH1 vaccine in newly diagnosed glioma (dated by TCRdb to about 2021). Some background on the complete study: In the chemotherapy-containing groups, vaccination started alongside temozolomide cycles, whereas in patients who had radiotherapy alone it started 4-6 weeks after radiotherapy. Of the roughly 34 treated patients, roughly 60% were male and around 40% were female, and the mean age was 40.4 years. Before enrollment, most patients had been given radiochemotherapy with temozolomide as standard therapy, while the rest had received either radiotherapy alone or temozolomide alone. The week-35 safety follow-up took place at visit V12, and the week-47 end of study took place at visit V13. Peripheral blood was drawn at six visits: V03 (baseline), V05, V07, V10, V12 and V13. Longitudinal TCRB deep sequencing was done for 25 to 30 treated patients, wherever samples were available for exploratory analyses. Overall results and qualifications from the work: The authors stated that sample limitations prevented analyses of patient blood samples from being reproduced. Pseudoprogression appeared unrelated to alterations in the top peripheral T cell clonotypes detected by TCRB sequencing. Immune responses induced by the vaccine were seen in around 93% of patients across multiple MHC alleles. Availability determined which PBMC samples were chosen for TCRB deep sequencing.

Library preparation used the immunoSEQ multiplex PCR assay. Following the manufacturer's protocol, the hsTCRB Kit was used to amplify rearranged TCR beta chain sequences. An Illumina MiSeq was used to sequence the TCRB libraries. The original pipeline was this. The kit vendor's proprietary platform handled demultiplexing, trimming and gene mapping. The table was pulled from immuneACCESS by TCRdb, which kept in-frame rearrangements only. Such tables lose some clones; where checked, under half of the loss comes from unresolved V genes, and the rest has no known cause. That table is the source of V, J and clone size, and D and trimming were worked out from the DNA. The sample yields about 54,000 clones; 80% to 85% were counted once. The top ten clonotypes cover under 5% of the sample. CDR1 and CDR2, per the germline V gene, are KGHSH and LQKENI. From cysteine to phenylalanine, the CDR3 is 14 amino acids long. Solely the CDR3 DNA is kept, with 42 bases framed from the first base. V is cut by 3 bases and J by 0 bases, and the space between the germline ends is 6 bases.

Comment on this clone: The specificity of this receptor is unknown. Within one base of it there is no much larger clone, and no base qualities were kept. Other DNA sequences in this sample translate to the same CDR3.

This specimen's time point label, per the study, means: week 35, safety follow-up. Each vaccine dose, consisting of 300 ug of a 20-mer mutant IDH1 peptide in Montanide, was administered subcutaneously with topical imiquimod. Eight vaccinations were administered to patients in weeks 1, 3, 5, 7, 11, 15, 19 and 23, corresponding to visits V03 through V10. All donors had newly diagnosed IDH1-mutant astrocytomas of WHO grade 3 or 4 that showed loss of nuclear ATRX. The samples were drawn from NOA16, a multicentre, single-arm, open-label phase I trial in Germany that tested a mutant IDH1 peptide vaccine in humans for the first time. The DNeasy Blood and Tissue Kit was used to extract genomic DNA from EDTA blood for TCRB sequencing.

Sample: PBMCs, taken from a glioma patient whose treatment included an IDH1 peptide vaccine. The TCR originated in a woman aged 18-35 years with glioma. The V gene is TRBV18 and the J gene is TRBJ1-3; the D gene is not confidently resolved. The sequence in DNA is TGTGCCAGCTCACCGCGGGACTCTGGAAACACCATATATTTT. Translated, this gives CASSPRDSGNTIYF.